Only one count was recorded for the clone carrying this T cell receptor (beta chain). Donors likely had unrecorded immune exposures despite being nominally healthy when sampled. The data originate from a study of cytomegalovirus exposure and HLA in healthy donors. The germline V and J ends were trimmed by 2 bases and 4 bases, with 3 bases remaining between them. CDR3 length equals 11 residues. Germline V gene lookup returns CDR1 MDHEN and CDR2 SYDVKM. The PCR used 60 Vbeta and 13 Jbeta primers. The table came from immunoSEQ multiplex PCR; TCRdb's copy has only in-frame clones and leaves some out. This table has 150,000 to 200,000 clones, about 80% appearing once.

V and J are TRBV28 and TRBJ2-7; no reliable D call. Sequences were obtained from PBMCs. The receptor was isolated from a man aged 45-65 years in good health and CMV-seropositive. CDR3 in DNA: TGTGCCAGCAGTTTACATTACGAGCAGTACTTC. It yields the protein CASSLHYEQYF.